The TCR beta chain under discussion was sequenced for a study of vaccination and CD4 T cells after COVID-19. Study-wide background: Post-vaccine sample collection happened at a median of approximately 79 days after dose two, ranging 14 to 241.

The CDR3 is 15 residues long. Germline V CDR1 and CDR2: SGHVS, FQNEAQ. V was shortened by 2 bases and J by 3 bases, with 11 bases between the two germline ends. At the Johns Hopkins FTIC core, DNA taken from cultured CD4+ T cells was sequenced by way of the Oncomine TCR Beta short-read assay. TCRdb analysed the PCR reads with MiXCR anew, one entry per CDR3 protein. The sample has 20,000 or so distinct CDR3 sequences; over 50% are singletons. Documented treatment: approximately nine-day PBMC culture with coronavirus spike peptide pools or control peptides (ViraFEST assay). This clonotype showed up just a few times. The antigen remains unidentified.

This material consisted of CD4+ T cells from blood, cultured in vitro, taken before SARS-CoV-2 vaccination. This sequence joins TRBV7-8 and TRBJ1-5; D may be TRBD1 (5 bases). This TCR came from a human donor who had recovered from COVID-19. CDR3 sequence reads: CASSLNRDDNQPQHF. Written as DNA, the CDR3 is TGTGCCAGCAGCTTAAATCGGGACGACAATCAGCCCCAGCATTTT.